This T cell receptor (beta chain) was identified during a study of blood T cell repertoires in COVID-19. Study overall: Collection of acute and convalescent COVID-19 samples took place in the United States, Italy and Spain. The analysed material was cDNA or gDNA that came from T cells, B-cell-depleted T cells, or PBMCs.

Original processing notes: Estimation of nucleated cell counts was performed using reference gene primer amplification. Here immunoSEQ multiplex PCR was the method, and the copy in TCRdb shows in-frame clones only, minus some. D and trimming come from the DNA, and the V and J calls and clone size come from that table. The table lists about 130,000 clones, 85% to 90% of them singletons, with around 2.3% in the top ten. Germline V gives CDR1 MNHEY, CDR2 SVGAGI. Trimming left V 7 bases short and J 4 bases short, with 14 bases between. This CDR3 is 14 amino acids long. The TCR originated in a middle-aged man with active COVID-19. The chain uses TRBV6-5 and TRBJ2-4; maybe TRBD1 (5 bases). The sequenced material came from peripheral blood. CDR3 sequence (DNA): TGTGCCAGCACCCGCCCCCAGGGAAAAAACATTCAGTACTTC. This translates into CASTRPQGKNIQYF.